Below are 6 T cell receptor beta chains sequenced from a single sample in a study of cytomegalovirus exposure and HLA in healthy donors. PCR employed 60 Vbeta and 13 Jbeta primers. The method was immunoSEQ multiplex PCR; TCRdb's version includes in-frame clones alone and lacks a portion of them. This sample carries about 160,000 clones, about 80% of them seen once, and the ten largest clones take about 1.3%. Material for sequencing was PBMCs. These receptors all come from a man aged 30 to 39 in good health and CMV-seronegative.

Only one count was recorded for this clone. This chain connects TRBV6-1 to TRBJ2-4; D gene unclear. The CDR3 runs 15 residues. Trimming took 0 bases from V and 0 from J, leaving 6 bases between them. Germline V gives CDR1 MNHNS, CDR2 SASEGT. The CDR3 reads CASSEAWLAKNIQYF. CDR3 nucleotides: TGTGCCAGCAGTGAAGCGTGGCTAGCCAAAAACATTCAGTACTTC.

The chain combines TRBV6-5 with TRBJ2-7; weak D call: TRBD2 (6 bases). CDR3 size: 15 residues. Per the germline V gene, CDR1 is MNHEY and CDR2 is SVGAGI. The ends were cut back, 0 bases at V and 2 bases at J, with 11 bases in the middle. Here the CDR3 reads CASSYSRRGAYEQYF. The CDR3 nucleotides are TGTGCCAGCAGTTACTCGAGGAGGGGAGCCTACGAGCAGTACTTC.

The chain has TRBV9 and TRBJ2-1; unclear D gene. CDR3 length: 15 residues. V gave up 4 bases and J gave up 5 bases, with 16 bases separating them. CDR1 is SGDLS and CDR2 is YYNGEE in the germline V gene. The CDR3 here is CASSPEAVTNNEQFF. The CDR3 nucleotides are TGTGCCAGCAGCCCCGAGGCGGTTACCAACAATGAGCAGTTCTTC.

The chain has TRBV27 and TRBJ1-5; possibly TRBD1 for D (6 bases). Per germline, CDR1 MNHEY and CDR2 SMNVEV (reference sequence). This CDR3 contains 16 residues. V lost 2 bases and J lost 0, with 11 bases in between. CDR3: CASSLRWDNSNQPQHF. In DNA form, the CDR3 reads TGTGCCAGCAGTTTAAGGTGGGACAATAGCAATCAGCCCCAGCATTTT.

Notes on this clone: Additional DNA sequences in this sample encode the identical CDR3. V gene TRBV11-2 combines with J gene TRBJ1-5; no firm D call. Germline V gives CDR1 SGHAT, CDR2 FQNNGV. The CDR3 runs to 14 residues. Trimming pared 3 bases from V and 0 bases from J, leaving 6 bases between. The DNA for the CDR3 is TGTGCCAGCAGCTTGGACTATAGCAATCAGCCCCAGCATTTT. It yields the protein CASSLDYSNQPQHF.

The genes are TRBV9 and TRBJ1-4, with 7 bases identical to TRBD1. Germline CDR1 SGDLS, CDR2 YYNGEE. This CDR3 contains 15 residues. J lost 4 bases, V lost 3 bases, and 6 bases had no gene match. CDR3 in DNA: TGTGCCAGCAGCGAAACGACAGGGCGTAATGAAAAACTGTTTTTT. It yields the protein CASSETTGRNEKLFF.